This is a list of T cell receptor beta chains from one sample in a study of blood T cell repertoires in COVID-19. Sequenced by immunoSEQ multiplex PCR; TCRdb stores in-frame clones only, minus some. The sample consists of fewer than 100,000 clones, around 72% of them appearing once. What was sequenced was peripheral blood. The receptors shown here come from a man aged 70 or older with acute or convalescent COVID-19. Each CDR3 is given with its conserved first and last residue. Each record gives: CDR3 protein, D gene, J gene, V gene. A D gene is named only where the DNA matches it firmly.

CDR3 protein: CASSYSGAAGYEQYF
D gene: -
J gene: TRBJ2-7
V gene: TRBV6-6

CDR3 protein: CASSLVFVAGGYSTDTQYF
D gene: TRBD2
J gene: TRBJ2-3
V gene: TRBV13

CDR3 protein: CASSLYSTGFNTEAFF
D gene: -
J gene: TRBJ1-1
V gene: TRBV16

CDR3 protein: CASISRDYEQYF
D gene: -
J gene: TRBJ2-7
V gene: TRBV6-5

CDR3 protein: CASRPSGRASAEQYF
D gene: TRBD2
J gene: TRBJ2-7
V gene: TRBV19

CDR3 protein: CASSGQVAKNIQYF
D gene: -
J gene: TRBJ2-4
V gene: TRBV7-2

CDR3 protein: CASSGYSGSGFADTQYF
D gene: TRBD2
J gene: TRBJ2-3
V gene: TRBV25-1

CDR3 protein: CASSPPTGRLYGYTF
D gene: -
J gene: TRBJ1-2
V gene: TRBV5-6

CDR3 protein: CASSLGLADYEQYF
D gene: TRBD2
J gene: TRBJ2-7
V gene: TRBV5-5

CDR3 protein: CASSQDGRSSYNEQFF
D gene: -
J gene: TRBJ2-1
V gene: TRBV3-1/TRBV3-2

CDR3 protein: CASSLGGEAFF
D gene: -
J gene: TRBJ1-1
V gene: TRBV28

CDR3 protein: CASSLSGGYKNYGYTF
D gene: TRBD1
J gene: TRBJ1-2
V gene: TRBV11-2

CDR3 protein: CASRKQGSAGGYTF
D gene: -
J gene: TRBJ1-2
V gene: TRBV6-5

CDR3 protein: CAWGVYSNQPQHF
D gene: -
J gene: TRBJ1-5
V gene: TRBV30

CDR3 protein: CASSLGAGVGYGYTF
D gene: -
J gene: TRBJ1-2
V gene: TRBV5-1

CDR3 protein: CASRSHRGFDYNEQFF
D gene: -
J gene: TRBJ2-1
V gene: TRBV28

CDR3 protein: CASRLATRIGTGELFF
D gene: -
J gene: TRBJ2-2
V gene: TRBV12-2

CDR3 protein: CASSPPGTMSEKLFF
D gene: -
J gene: TRBJ1-4
V gene: TRBV28

CDR3 protein: CSAENEQYF
D gene: -
J gene: TRBJ2-7
V gene: TRBV20-1

CDR3 protein: CAISDRANTEAFF
D gene: -
J gene: TRBJ1-1
V gene: TRBV10-3

CDR3 protein: CASRNPGQGATNYGYTF
D gene: TRBD1
J gene: TRBJ1-2
V gene: TRBV28

CDR3 protein: CSVGGFRDEQFF
D gene: -
J gene: TRBJ2-1
V gene: TRBV29-1

CDR3 protein: CASRADRVLLENNEQFF
D gene: TRBD1
J gene: TRBJ2-1
V gene: TRBV7-9

CDR3 protein: CASSEVPSRYEQYF
D gene: -
J gene: TRBJ2-7
V gene: TRBV6-1